These 32 T cell receptor beta chains were all obtained from the same sample, sequenced in a study of T cell changes during pregnancy in multiple sclerosis. Sequenced by immunoSEQ multiplex PCR; TCRdb stores in-frame clones only, minus some. The repertoire has roughly 70,000 clones, around nine tenths of them found once; the top ten carry more than 1.4%. The sequenced sample was peripheral blood, obtained in the third trimester of pregnancy. Receptors originate from a female donor with multiple sclerosis, enrolled in a pregnancy study.

J is TRBJ2-6 and V is TRBV2; maybe TRBD1 (6 bases). Germline loops: CDR1 SNHLY, CDR2 FYNNEI. The CDR3 loop spans 19 amino acids. V was clipped by 1 base and J by 1 base, with 17 bases between them. CDR3 nucleotides: TGTGCCAGCAGTGAAGATACAGGGTTCTTCCCTTCTGGGGCCAACGTCCTGACTTTC. Translating gives CASSEDTGFFPSGANVLTF.

This clone appeared once. The gene calls are TRBV7-9 and TRBJ2-3; TRBD2 agrees at 9 bases. The trim removed 3 bases at V and 3 bases at J, leaving 4 bases unmatched. Germline V gives CDR1 SEHNR, CDR2 FQNEAQ (reference sequence). The length of the CDR3 is 15 residues. The CDR3, as DNA: TGTGCCAGCAGCTTGCGTAGCGGGAGAACAGATACGCAGTATTTT. Protein sequence: CASSLRSGRTDTQYF.

V usage is TRBV6-5 and J usage is TRBJ2-2; the D gene is possibly TRBD1 (5 bases). The CDR3 contains 14 residues. Germline V gives CDR1 MNHEY, CDR2 SVGAGI. V dropped 7 bases and J dropped 7 bases, with 16 bases sitting between them. In DNA form, the CDR3 reads TGTGCCAGCACTATAAACAGGAAAAGCGGGGAGCTGTTTTTT. Amino acids: CASTINRKSGELFF.

This clone has a single count. The CDR3 coding sequence is TGTGCCAGCAGCTCAGGGACAGGGACGCCTAATGAAAAACTGTTTTTT. This codes for CASSSGTGTPNEKLFF. The V and J genes are TRBV7-6 and TRBJ1-4; 9 bases fit TRBD1. Looked up from germline, CDR1 is SGHVS and CDR2 is FNYEAQ. The CDR3 sequence is 16 residues long. V was clipped by 4 bases and J by 3 bases; unmatched bases: 6.

The DNA for the CDR3 is TGTGCCAGCAGCCAAGGATCTCAGGCAGATACGCAGTATTTT. Amino acid sequence: CASSQGSQADTQYF. The chain employs TRBV4-2 and TRBJ2-3, with D unclear. This CDR3 has 14 residues. Germline CDR1 reads LGHNA; CDR2 reads YNFKEQ. With 1 base removed from V and 4 bases from J, the gap between germline ends came to 9 bases.

This clone has only one observation. V is TRBV9 and J is TRBJ2-7; 9 bases are a match to TRBD1. The V gene end was trimmed by 4 bases and the J gene end by 3 bases; junction bases not matched to a gene: 8. Germline values: CDR1 SGDLS, CDR2 YYNGEE. This CDR3 is 15 amino acids long. Here the CDR3 reads CASSSTGTGIYEQYF. In nucleotides, the CDR3 is TGTGCCAGCAGCTCAACCGGGACAGGGATCTACGAGCAGTACTTC.

The genes are TRBV7-6 and TRBJ2-1, with 9 bases matching TRBD2. J was trimmed by 5 bases and V by 3 bases; bases with no gene match: 5. Germline CDR1 and CDR2: SGHVS and FNYEAQ. The CDR3 totals 15 residues. The CDR3 bases are TGTGCCAGCAGCTTTTCTAGCGGGGCGGACAATGAGCAGTTCTTC. It translates to CASSFSSGADNEQFF.

The chain carries TRBV27 and TRBJ2-1; TRBD1 aligns across 7 bases. Germline V lookup: CDR1 MNHEY, CDR2 SMNVEV (reference sequence). This CDR3 has 16 amino acids. V dropped 6 bases and J dropped 0; count of bases not matched to a gene: 8. The CDR3 protein is CASRIHSGGSYNEQFF. CDR3 DNA sequence: TGTGCCAGCAGGATCCACTCAGGGGGCTCCTACAATGAGCAGTTCTTC.

About this clone itself: An end of the junction differs from the germline gene, which may be a read error. V gene TRBV7-9 combines with J gene TRBJ1-2, with 7 bases matching TRBD1. Germline V gives CDR1 SEHNR, CDR2 FQNEAQ (reference sequence). The CDR3 contains 14 residues. The CDR3 sequence is CASSLVGGLDGYTF. The CDR3 region has the DNA TGTGCCAGCAGTTTAGTAGGGGGCCTCGATGGCTACACCTTC.

This clone was seen a handful of times. This chain uses TRBV25-1 with TRBJ1-1; D perhaps matches TRBD1 (5 bases). Germline-derived CDR1 and CDR2 are MGHDK and SYGVNS. Trimming took off 8 bases at V and 6 bases at J, with 16 bases between the two ends. This CDR3 is built from 13 residues. The CDR3 DNA is TGTGCCAGCTGCGGGACGGTCCCCTCTGAAGCTTTCTTT. Amino acids: CASCGTVPSEAFF.

The rearrangement joins TRBV6-5 to TRBJ2-7; D perhaps matches TRBD1 (6 bases). This CDR3 is 13 amino acids long. Trimming stripped 5 bases from V and 0 bases from J, with 8 bases between. Germline V gene sequence: CDR1 MNHEY, CDR2 SVGAGI. DNA of the CDR3: TGTGCCAGCAGTGCAGGGGACTCCTACGAGCAGTACTTC. Its translation: CASSAGDSYEQYF.

The chain employs TRBV7-9 and TRBJ2-5; 13 nucleotides align to TRBD2. This CDR3 has 15 amino acids. The trim removed 8 bases at V and 6 bases at J, leaving 9 bases unmatched. The V gene's germline CDR1 is SEHNR and CDR2 FQNEAQ (reference sequence). The CDR3 region is CASRPTSGGVQTQYF. CDR3 nucleotides: TGTGCCAGCCGACCCACTAGCGGGGGGGTGCAGACCCAGTACTTC.

This rearrangement joins TRBV2 to TRBJ2-7; 10 nucleotides line up with TRBD1. The V gene's germline CDR1 is SNHLY and CDR2 FYNNEI. This CDR3 has 14 amino acids. Unmatched junction bases numbered 7, after V lost 4 bases and J lost 7 bases. The CDR3 coding sequence is TGTGCCAGCAGTGCGACAGGGGGCAATCAAGAGCAGTACTTC. Residues: CASSATGGNQEQYF.

This clone was counted a few times. The rearrangement links TRBV30 to TRBJ1-1; D unclear. V gave up 4 bases and J gave up 1 base, with 10 bases separating them. Germline V gene sequence: CDR1 GTSNPN, CDR2 SVGIG (reference sequence). The CDR3 sequence is 13 residues long. CDR3 nucleotides: TGTGCCTGGAACCACGGAGGGAACACTGAAGCTTTCTTT. Its translation is CAWNHGGNTEAFF.

J is TRBJ1-2 and V is TRBV5-4; D unclear. V shed 0 bases and J shed 0 bases, with 9 bases lying between them. Germline V gene sequence: CDR1 SGHNT, CDR2 YYREEE (reference sequence). This CDR3 contains 15 residues. The CDR3 spells CASSLVQKTNYGYTF. The CDR3 DNA is TGTGCCAGCAGCTTGGTTCAGAAAACTAACTATGGCTACACCTTC.

This clone has only a few counts. The chain is built from TRBV25-1 and TRBJ1-6, with 7 bases lining up with TRBD1. The V and J ends lost 3 bases and 10 bases, in that order; junction bases with no gene match: 9. Germline CDR1 and CDR2: MGHDK and SYGVNS. CDR3 length: 15 residues. CDR3 sequence: CASSDPDRDRSPLHF. Here the CDR3 DNA reads TGTGCCAGCAGTGACCCAGACAGGGACCGGTCACCCCTCCACTTT.

This chain's CDR3 is CASSPLTGGFEKLFF. The CDR3 DNA reads as TGTGCCAGCAGCCCCTTGACAGGGGGATTTGAAAAACTGTTTTTT. V is TRBV9 and J is TRBJ1-4; 9 nucleotides match TRBD1. Germline CDR1 is SGDLS and CDR2 is YYNGEE. The CDR3 is made up of 15 amino acids. Trimming removed 4 bases from V and 7 bases from J; junction bases left unmatched: 8. The variable domain in full, with the rest retrieved from reference TRBV9 and TRBJ1-4, is DSGVTQTPKHLITATGQRVTLRCSPRSGDLSVYWYQQSLDQGLQFLIQYYNGEERAKGNILERFSAQQFPDLHSELNLSSLELGDSALYFCASSPLTGGFEKLFFGSGTQLSVL.

This clone has just one count. The chain links TRBV7-6 to TRBJ2-1, with 7 positions matching TRBD1. This CDR3 is 16 amino acids long. After removal of 1 base from V and 5 bases from J, the junction contained 8 bases not matched to a gene. The germline V gene encodes CDR1 SGHVS and CDR2 FNYEAQ. The CDR3 is CASSLVGQGDNNEQFF. The DNA for the CDR3 is TGTGCCAGCAGCTTAGTTGGGCAGGGGGACAACAATGAGCAGTTCTTC.

The rearrangement joins TRBV18 to TRBJ1-1, with 9 bases aligning to TRBD1. The germline gives CDR1 KGHSH, CDR2 LQKENI. J lost 10 bases, V lost 5 bases, and 17 bases had no gene match. The CDR3 sequence is 16 residues long. As DNA, the CDR3 is TGTGCCAGCTCATCCCTTTCACCGGGACAGGGACTACTAGCTTTCTTT. It encodes CASSSLSPGQGLLAFF.

The V call is TRBV19, the J call TRBJ1-3; possible D gene TRBD1, 5 bases. V gave up 7 bases and J gave up 0 bases, with 13 bases separating them. Germline V gives CDR1 LNHDA, CDR2 SQIVND (reference sequence). CDR3 size: 15 residues. The DNA for the CDR3 is TGTGCCAGTACTAAGGCAGGGATCTCTGGAAACACCATATATTTT. It encodes CASTKAGISGNTIYF.

The genes are TRBV5-1 and TRBJ2-7, with D hard to call. The CDR3 is 16 amino acids. CDR1 and CDR2 from the germline V gene are SGHRS and YFSETQ. V lost 0 bases and J 2 bases, leaving 15 bases between the germline ends. Written as DNA, the CDR3 is TGCGCCAGCAGCTTGGGTATCTCGACGGAGACCTACGAGCAGTACTTC. Translating gives CASSLGISTETYEQYF.

V and J are TRBV7-8 and TRBJ1-2; D might be TRBD1 (6 bases). Trimming removed 4 bases from V and 9 bases from J, with 21 bases in between. Germline-derived CDR1 and CDR2 are SGHVS and FQNEAQ. The CDR3 has 15 amino acids. CDR3 residues: CASSSNNNRVHRYTF. CDR3 nucleotide sequence: TGTGCCAGCAGCTCCAACAATAACAGGGTCCATCGCTACACCTTC.

The sample holds one count of this clone. The chain combines TRBV14 with TRBJ2-1, with 9 positions matching TRBD1. This CDR3 is built from 18 residues. The germline V gene has CDR1 SGHDN and CDR2 FVKESK. With 6 bases clipped from V and 1 base from J, the junction kept 13 bases outside the gene matches. The DNA for the CDR3 is TGTGCCAGCAGTCCCGGGACAGGGTACAGGGATTCCTACAATGAGCAGTTCTTC. Protein product: CASSPGTGYRDSYNEQFF.

This clone was recorded only once. The chain has TRBV2 and TRBJ2-7; no clear D gene. The germline gives CDR1 SNHLY, CDR2 FYNNEI. There are 13 residues in the CDR3. V lost 2 bases, J lost 0 bases, and 5 bases lay in between. The CDR3 protein is CASSEYSSYEQYF. The CDR3 coding sequence is TGTGCCAGCAGTGAATACAGCTCCTACGAGCAGTACTTC.

This chain joins TRBV19 and TRBJ1-1; no clear D. The CDR3 is 10 residues long. Trimming removed 11 bases from V and 7 bases from J, with 11 bases in between. Germline V CDR1 and CDR2: LNHDA, SQIVND (reference sequence). The CDR3 bases are TGTGCCGCGATGTCGGGTGAAGCTTTCTTT. This translates into CAAMSGEAFF. Based on the CDR3 plus reference TRBV19 and TRBJ1-1, the full variable domain is DGGITQSPKYLFRKEGQNVTLSCEQNLNHDAMYWYRQDPGQGLRLIYYSQIVNDFQKGDIAEGYSVSREKKESFPLTVTSAQKNPTAFYLCAAMSGEAFFGQGTRLTVV.

V usage is TRBV9 and J usage is TRBJ1-2; D remains ambiguous. Germline V lookup: CDR1 SGDLS, CDR2 YYNGEE. The CDR3 runs to 17 residues. Trimming stripped 4 bases from V and 3 bases from J, with 22 bases between. The CDR3: CASSSSFQRGSDYGYTF. Written as DNA, the CDR3 is TGTGCCAGCAGCTCTAGTTTCCAGCGCGGCTCCGACTATGGCTACACCTTC.

The rearrangement joins TRBV30 to TRBJ1-2; D is unclear. This CDR3 has 12 residues. Germline V CDR1 and CDR2: GTSNPN, SVGIG (reference sequence). The germline V and J ends were trimmed by 2 bases and 7 bases, with 11 bases remaining between them. CDR3 loop: CAWSRLRVGYTF. CDR3 nucleotides: TGTGCCTGGAGTCGTCTGAGGGTTGGCTACACCTTC.

This clone appeared once. The chain recombines TRBV15 with TRBJ2-1; a possible D gene is TRBD2 (5 bases). Germline lookup yields CDR1 LNHNV and CDR2 YYDKDF (reference sequence). V was clipped by 2 bases and J by 7 bases, with 6 bases between them. The CDR3 has 12 amino acids. The CDR3 protein is CATSRQRNEQFF. CDR3 nucleotides: TGTGCCACCAGCAGACAGCGGAATGAGCAGTTCTTC.

The genes are TRBV9 and TRBJ2-1; TRBD2 might be the D (5 bases). CDR3 length equals 17 residues. CDR1 and CDR2 (germline): SGDLS, YYNGEE. Trimming left V 0 bases short and J 6 bases short, with 19 bases between. The CDR3: CASSVGGSGRVGNEQFF. The CDR3 DNA sequence: TGTGCCAGCAGCGTAGGCGGAAGTGGGCGGGTGGGCAATGAGCAGTTCTTC. Variable domain in full (rest from reference TRBV9 and TRBJ2-1): DSGVTQTPKHLITATGQRVTLRCSPRSGDLSVYWYQQSLDQGLQFLIQYYNGEERAKGNILERFSAQQFPDLHSELNLSSLELGDSALYFCASSVGGSGRVGNEQFFGPGTRLTVL.

This chain links TRBV5-4 with TRBJ2-3; 10 bases match TRBD1. The germline CDR1 and CDR2 sequences are SGHNT and YYREEE (reference sequence). V shed 5 bases, J shed 3 bases, and the junction held 6 bases outside the gene matches. This CDR3 comprises 15 residues. In DNA, the CDR3 is TGTGCCAGCAGACCCCCGGGACAGGGGACAGATACGCAGTATTTT. Residues: CASRPPGQGTDTQYF.

The rearrangement links TRBV6-1 to TRBJ1-4; D is undetermined. CDR1 MNHNS and CDR2 SASEGT come from the germline V gene. Trimming pared 5 bases from V and 6 bases from J, leaving 13 bases between. This CDR3 is 14 amino acids long. The CDR3 region is CASSKSPLDEKLFF. The CDR3, as DNA: TGTGCCAGCAGTAAGAGTCCTTTGGATGAAAAACTGTTTTTT.

This sequence joins TRBV30 and TRBJ2-5, with D possibly being TRBD2 (6 bases). The V gene's germline CDR1 is GTSNPN and CDR2 SVGIG (reference sequence). The germline V and J ends were trimmed by 0 bases and 7 bases, with 12 bases remaining between them. CDR3 length: 13 amino acids. The CDR3 here is CAWSVGGSWTQYF. CDR3 nucleotides: TGTGCCTGGAGTGTCGGAGGGTCCTGGACCCAGTACTTC.